This is a list of T cell receptor beta chains from one sample in a study of blood T cell repertoires in COVID-19. Clones were read by immunoSEQ multiplex PCR, and TCRdb kept only the in-frame ones, dropping some. The sample holds 120,000 or so clones; roughly 80% are singletons and the top ten take more than 15%. Sequenced sample: peripheral blood. The receptors were sampled from a woman aged 55-69 years with acute or convalescent COVID-19. Each CDR3 is given with its conserved first and last residue. D genes are given only for firm matches. Only some rows state a clone size, as once, few, many or a class for expanded clones.

v_call: TRBV9
d_call: TRBD1
j_call: TRBJ2-5
clone_size: -
cdr3_nt: TGTGCCAGCAGTGCAAGACAGGGATTGGGAGAGACCCAGTACTTC
cdr3_aa: CASSARQGLGETQYF

v_call: TRBV5-1
d_call: -
j_call: TRBJ2-2
clone_size: -
cdr3_nt: TGCGCCAGCAGCTTGGGTCCGGGGGAGAACACCGGGGAGCTGTTTTTT
cdr3_aa: CASSLGPGENTGELFF

v_call: TRBV5-6
d_call: -
j_call: TRBJ2-1
clone_size: -
cdr3_nt: TGTGCCAGCAGCTTTTTTGTAGTGGACAATGAGCAGTTCTTC
cdr3_aa: CASSFFVVDNEQFF

v_call: TRBV7-9
d_call: TRBD1
j_call: TRBJ1-1
clone_size: -
cdr3_nt: TGTGCCAGCAGCCGACAGGGTTGGGGGACTGAAGCTTTCTTT
cdr3_aa: CASSRQGWGTEAFF

v_call: TRBV24-1
d_call: -
j_call: TRBJ1-1
clone_size: few
cdr3_nt: TGTGCCACCAGAGGGGTTCGCACTGAAGCTTTCTTT
cdr3_aa: CATRGVRTEAFF

v_call: TRBV5-1
d_call: -
j_call: TRBJ1-2
clone_size: -
cdr3_nt: TGCGCCAGCAGCCCGGGCCGGGGTACTCCTTCTGGCTACACCTTC
cdr3_aa: CASSPGRGTPSGYTF

v_call: TRBV27
d_call: -
j_call: TRBJ2-2
clone_size: few
cdr3_nt: TGTGCCAGCAGTTGGCGGACGAACACCGGGGAGCTGTTTTTT
cdr3_aa: CASSWRTNTGELFF

v_call: TRBV4-3
d_call: -
j_call: TRBJ1-4
clone_size: -
cdr3_nt: TGCGCCAGCAGCCAAGATGAGTGGGAGAGTCGGGGAAAACTGTTTTTT
cdr3_aa: CASSQDEWESRGKLFF

v_call: TRBV7-9
d_call: -
j_call: TRBJ2-7
clone_size: -
cdr3_nt: TGTGCCAGCAGCTTGACTTCCTACGAGCAGTACTTC
cdr3_aa: CASSLTSYEQYF

v_call: TRBV5-5
d_call: -
j_call: TRBJ2-3
clone_size: once
cdr3_nt: TGTGCCAGCAGCTTGGTGGGTACGGACAGTGGCACAGATACGCAGTATTTT
cdr3_aa: CASSLVGTDSGTDTQYF

v_call: TRBV13
d_call: -
j_call: TRBJ1-1
clone_size: -
cdr3_nt: TGTGCCAGCAGCGCGTCTAGTACTGAAGCTTTCTTT
cdr3_aa: CASSASSTEAFF

v_call: TRBV5-4
d_call: -
j_call: TRBJ1-2
clone_size: -
cdr3_nt: TGTGCCAGCAGCTCCTTCTCCGTTGACAGTAGCTATGGCTACACCTTC
cdr3_aa: CASSSFSVDSSYGYTF

v_call: TRBV13
d_call: -
j_call: TRBJ1-3
clone_size: few
cdr3_nt: TGTGCCAGCAGCTTAGACCGGGGAAGTAAAGACACCATATATTTT
cdr3_aa: CASSLDRGSKDTIYF

v_call: TRBV2
d_call: TRBD1
j_call: TRBJ1-4
clone_size: once
cdr3_nt: TGTGCCAGCAAGAAGGGGGCTTGGGATGAAAAACTGTTTTTT
cdr3_aa: CASKKGAWDEKLFF

v_call: TRBV5-1
d_call: -
j_call: TRBJ2-3
clone_size: -
cdr3_nt: TGCGCCAGCACCTTGCTAGGCGGGAGCACAGATACGCAGTATTTT
cdr3_aa: CASTLLGGSTDTQYF

v_call: TRBV9
d_call: TRBD2
j_call: TRBJ2-3
clone_size: -
cdr3_nt: TGTGCCAGCAGCGTGGCGGGGGGGGGCACAGATACGCAGTATTTT
cdr3_aa: CASSVAGGGTDTQYF

v_call: TRBV3-1/TRBV3-2
d_call: TRBD1
j_call: TRBJ1-5
clone_size: -
cdr3_nt: TGTGCCAGCAGCCACTCCCCCGGACAGGGGGTCTATAGCAATCAGCCCCAGCATTTT
cdr3_aa: CASSHSPGQGVYSNQPQHF

v_call: TRBV7-3
d_call: TRBD1
j_call: TRBJ1-1
clone_size: -
cdr3_nt: TGTGCCAGCAGCAGACAGGGAGACACTGAAGCTTTCTTT
cdr3_aa: CASSRQGDTEAFF

v_call: TRBV2
d_call: -
j_call: TRBJ1-1
clone_size: few
cdr3_nt: TGTGCCAGCAACCCCCAAGCCCAGAACACTGAAGCTTTCTTT
cdr3_aa: CASNPQAQNTEAFF

v_call: TRBV4-3
d_call: -
j_call: TRBJ1-3
clone_size: -
cdr3_nt: TGCGCCAGCAGCCAAGCAAGCGGAAACACCATATATTTT
cdr3_aa: CASSQASGNTIYF

v_call: TRBV5-4
d_call: -
j_call: TRBJ2-1
clone_size: -
cdr3_nt: TGTGCCAGCAGCTTGGGTACCCGCGGGGTGAGCTCCTACAATGAGCAGTTCTTC
cdr3_aa: CASSLGTRGVSSYNEQFF

v_call: TRBV11-3
d_call: TRBD1
j_call: TRBJ1-1
clone_size: -
cdr3_nt: TGTGCCAGCAGCTTTACAGGGGTGGGAGGCACTGAAGCTTTCTTT
cdr3_aa: CASSFTGVGGTEAFF

v_call: TRBV5-4
d_call: TRBD1
j_call: TRBJ2-5
clone_size: -
cdr3_nt: TGTGCCAGCAGCAATACAGGGGTAGAGACCCAGTACTTC
cdr3_aa: CASSNTGVETQYF

v_call: TRBV6-5
d_call: TRBD1
j_call: TRBJ2-7
clone_size: -
cdr3_nt: TGTGCCAGCAGGCCACAGGGGCGGCTATCCTACGAGCAGTACTTC
cdr3_aa: CASRPQGRLSYEQYF

v_call: TRBV5-1
d_call: TRBD2
j_call: TRBJ2-1
clone_size: -
cdr3_nt: TGCGCCAGCAGCGGCGGGGGGGCATCTGTCAATGAGCAGTTCTTC
cdr3_aa: CASSGGGASVNEQFF

v_call: TRBV27
d_call: TRBD1
j_call: TRBJ2-1
clone_size: -
cdr3_nt: TGTGCCAGCAGTATAAAGGTCAGGGGGCGGGGTGGGCAGTTCTTC
cdr3_aa: CASSIKVRGRGGQFF

v_call: TRBV7-2
d_call: -
j_call: TRBJ2-1
clone_size: -
cdr3_nt: TGTGCCAGCAACTACCGGGGAGACAATGAGCAGTTCTTC
cdr3_aa: CASNYRGDNEQFF

v_call: TRBV7-2
d_call: -
j_call: TRBJ1-4
clone_size: -
cdr3_nt: TGTGCCAGCAGCCTGTCGGACAGATTTGCAACTAATGAAAAACTGTTTTTT
cdr3_aa: CASSLSDRFATNEKLFF

v_call: TRBV4-3
d_call: -
j_call: TRBJ2-7
clone_size: -
cdr3_nt: TGCGCCAGCAGCCAAGGGCCGGGGGTGGCAGCCTACGAGCAGTACTTC
cdr3_aa: CASSQGPGVAAYEQYF

v_call: TRBV11-2
d_call: -
j_call: TRBJ1-2
clone_size: -
cdr3_nt: TGTGCCAGCATCAACCACGGGGGAACGTTCGGCTACACCTTC
cdr3_aa: CASINHGGTFGYTF

v_call: TRBV6-1
d_call: -
j_call: TRBJ1-1
clone_size: -
cdr3_nt: TGTGCCAGCAGTGAAGCGCTTCATAAGCTAACAGGGAGCACTGAAGCTTTCTTT
cdr3_aa: CASSEALHKLTGSTEAFF

v_call: TRBV7-9
d_call: TRBD1
j_call: TRBJ1-5
clone_size: -
cdr3_nt: TGTGCCAGCAGCAAGACAGGGATTGATCAGCCCCAGCATTTT
cdr3_aa: CASSKTGIDQPQHF